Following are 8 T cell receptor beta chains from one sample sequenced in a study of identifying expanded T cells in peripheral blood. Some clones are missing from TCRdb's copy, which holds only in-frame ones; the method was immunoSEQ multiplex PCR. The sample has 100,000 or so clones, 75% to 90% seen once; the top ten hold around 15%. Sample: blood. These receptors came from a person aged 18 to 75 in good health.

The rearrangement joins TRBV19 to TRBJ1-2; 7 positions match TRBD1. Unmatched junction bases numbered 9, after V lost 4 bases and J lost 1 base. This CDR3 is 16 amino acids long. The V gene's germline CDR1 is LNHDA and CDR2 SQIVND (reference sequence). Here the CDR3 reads CASSRGRDRLNYGYTF. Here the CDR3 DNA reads TGTGCCAGTAGTAGGGGCCGGGACAGACTTAACTATGGCTACACCTTC.

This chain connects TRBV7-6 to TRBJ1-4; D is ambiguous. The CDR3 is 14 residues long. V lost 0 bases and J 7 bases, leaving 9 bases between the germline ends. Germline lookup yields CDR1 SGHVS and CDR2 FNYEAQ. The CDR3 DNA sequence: TGTGCCAGCAGCTTAGCTCCTTCCCCTGAAAAACTGTTTTTT. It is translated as CASSLAPSPEKLFF. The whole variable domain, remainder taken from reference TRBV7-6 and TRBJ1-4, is GAGVSQSPRYKVTKRGQDVALRCDPISGHVSLYWYRQALGQGPEFLTYFNYEAQQDKSGLPNDRFSAERPEGSISTLTIQRTEQRDSAMYRCASSLAPSPEKLFFGSGTQLSVL.

The CDR3 here is CASSIPGTELLHGYTF. CDR3 nucleotide sequence: TGTGCCAGTAGTATCCCTGGGACAGAGCTCCTCCATGGCTACACCTTC. The chain joins TRBV19 to TRBJ1-2, with 7 bases lining up with TRBD1. V dropped 3 bases and J dropped 6; count of bases not matched to a gene: 13. Germline loops: CDR1 LNHDA, CDR2 SQIVND (reference sequence). This CDR3 contains 16 residues.

CDR3 bases: TGCGCCAGCAGCCAAGTCGTTACGAACACAGATACGCAGTATTTT. As protein: CASSQVVTNTDTQYF. The J gene is TRBJ2-3, the V gene TRBV4-3; the D is unclear. Trimming pared 1 base from V and 2 bases from J, leaving 10 bases between. CDR3 size: 15 residues. Germline V gene data show CDR1 as LGHNA and CDR2 as YSLEER.

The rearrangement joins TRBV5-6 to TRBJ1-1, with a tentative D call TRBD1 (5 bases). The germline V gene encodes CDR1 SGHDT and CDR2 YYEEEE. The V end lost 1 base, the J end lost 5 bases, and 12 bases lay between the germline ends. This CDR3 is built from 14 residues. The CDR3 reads CASSLFQGVTEAFF. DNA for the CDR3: TGTGCCAGCAGCTTGTTTCAGGGAGTTACTGAAGCTTTCTTT.

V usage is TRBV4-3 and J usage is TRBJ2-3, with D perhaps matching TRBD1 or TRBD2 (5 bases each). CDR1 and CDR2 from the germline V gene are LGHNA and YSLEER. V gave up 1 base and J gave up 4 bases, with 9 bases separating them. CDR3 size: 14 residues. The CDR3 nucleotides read TGCGCCAGCAGCCAAGGGGGGTCGGCAGATACGCAGTATTTT. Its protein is CASSQGGSADTQYF.

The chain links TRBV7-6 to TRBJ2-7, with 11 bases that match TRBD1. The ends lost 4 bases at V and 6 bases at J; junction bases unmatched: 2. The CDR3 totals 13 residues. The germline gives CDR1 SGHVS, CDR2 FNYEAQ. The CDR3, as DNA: TGTGCCAGCAGCTCGGACAGGGGGCTCGAGCAGTACTTC. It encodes CASSSDRGLEQYF.

The CDR3 reads CASEPGPNEQFF. For the CDR3, the DNA is TGTGCCAGCGAACCTGGGCCCAATGAGCAGTTCTTC. The chain uses TRBV18 and TRBJ2-1; D gene unclear. Per germline, CDR1 KGHSH and CDR2 LQKENI. CDR3 length equals 12 residues. V was shortened by 8 bases and J by 6 bases, with 11 bases between the two germline ends.